The sequence of this T cell receptor (beta chain) was determined in a study of blood T cells in healthy people across ages. For the second PCR, which ran for about 6 to 11 cycles, a sample-barcoded 5' primer and a J-beta primer mix were used. TCRdb re-derived calls from the 5' RACE reads in MiXCR, one entry per CDR3 protein. The sample has 1.5 million to 2 million distinct CDR3 sequences, about 49% seen once. This clonotype was found a few times. In terms of origin and age, donors were healthy Caucasian individuals from Russia aged about 6 to 90. V was cut by 2 bases and J by 4 bases, with 11 bases left in between. The CDR3 is 15 amino acids. Germline lookup yields CDR1 KGHDR and CDR2 SFDVKD.

The chain couples TRBV24-1 to TRBJ2-1; a weak D match, TRBD1 (6 bases). This clonotype was sampled from a middle-aged woman in good health. Sequenced material: blood. CDR3 loop: CATSDSGTSYNEQFF. DNA of the CDR3: TGTGCCACCAGTGATTCCGGGACAAGTTACAATGAGCAGTTCTTC.